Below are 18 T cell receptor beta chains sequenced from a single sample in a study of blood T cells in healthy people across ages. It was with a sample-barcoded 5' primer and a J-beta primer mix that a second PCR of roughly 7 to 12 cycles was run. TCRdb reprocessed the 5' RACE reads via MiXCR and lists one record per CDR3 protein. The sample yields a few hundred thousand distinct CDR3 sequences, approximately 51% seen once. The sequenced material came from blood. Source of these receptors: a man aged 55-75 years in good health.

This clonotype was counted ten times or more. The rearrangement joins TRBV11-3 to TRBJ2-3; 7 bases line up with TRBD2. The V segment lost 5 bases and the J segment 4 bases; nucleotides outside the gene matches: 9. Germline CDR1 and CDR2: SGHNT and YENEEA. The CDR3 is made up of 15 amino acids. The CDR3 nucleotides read TGTGCCAGCAGCGCCCGGGGGAGCGGGGCAGATACGCAGTATTTT. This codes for CASSARGSGADTQYF. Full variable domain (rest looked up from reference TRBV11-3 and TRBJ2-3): EAGVVQSPRYKIIEKKQPVAFWCNPISGHNTLYWYLQNLGQGPELLIRYENEEAVDDSQLPKDRFSAERLKGVDSTLKIQPAELGDSAVYLCASSARGSGADTQYFGPGTRLTVL.

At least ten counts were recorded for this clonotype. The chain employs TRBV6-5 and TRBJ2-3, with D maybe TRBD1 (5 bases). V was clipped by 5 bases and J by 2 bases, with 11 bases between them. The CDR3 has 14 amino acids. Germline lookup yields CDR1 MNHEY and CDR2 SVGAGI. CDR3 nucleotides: TGTGCCAGCAGTCCTCGACAGAACACAGATACGCAGTATTTT. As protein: CASSPRQNTDTQYF.

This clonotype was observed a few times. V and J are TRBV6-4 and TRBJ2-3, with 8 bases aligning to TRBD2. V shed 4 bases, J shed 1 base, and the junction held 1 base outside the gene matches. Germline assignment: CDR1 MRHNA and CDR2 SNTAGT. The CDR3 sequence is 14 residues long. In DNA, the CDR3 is TGTGCCAGCAGTGTTAGCGGGGGCACAGATACGCAGTATTTT. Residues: CASSVSGGTDTQYF.

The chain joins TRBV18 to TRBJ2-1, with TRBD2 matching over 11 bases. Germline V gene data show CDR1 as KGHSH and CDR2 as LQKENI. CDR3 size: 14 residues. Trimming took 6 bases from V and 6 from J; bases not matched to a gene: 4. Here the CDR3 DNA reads TGTGCCAGCTCGTCGGGACTAGCGGTCAATGAGCAGTTCTTC. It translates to CASSSGLAVNEQFF.

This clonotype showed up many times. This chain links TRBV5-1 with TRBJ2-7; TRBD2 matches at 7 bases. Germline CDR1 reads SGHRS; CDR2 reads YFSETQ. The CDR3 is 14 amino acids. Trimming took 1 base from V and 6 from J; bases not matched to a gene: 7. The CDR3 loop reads CASSLIFGGGEQYF. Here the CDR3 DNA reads TGCGCCAGCAGCTTGATATTTGGGGGGGGCGAGCAGTACTTC.

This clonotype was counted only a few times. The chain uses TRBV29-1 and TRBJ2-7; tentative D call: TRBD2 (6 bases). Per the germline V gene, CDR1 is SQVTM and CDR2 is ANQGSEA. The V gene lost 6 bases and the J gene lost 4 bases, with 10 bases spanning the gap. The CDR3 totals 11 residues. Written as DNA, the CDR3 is TGCAGCGTCGATGCGGGGTACGAGCAGTACTTC. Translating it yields CSVDAGYEQYF.

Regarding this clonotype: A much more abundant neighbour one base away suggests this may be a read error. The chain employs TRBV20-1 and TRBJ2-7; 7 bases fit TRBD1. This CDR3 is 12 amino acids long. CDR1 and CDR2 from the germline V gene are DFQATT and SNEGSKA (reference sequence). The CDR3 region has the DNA TGCAGGGCTAGGGGACAGCTCTACGAGCAGTACTTC. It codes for CRARGQLYEQYF.

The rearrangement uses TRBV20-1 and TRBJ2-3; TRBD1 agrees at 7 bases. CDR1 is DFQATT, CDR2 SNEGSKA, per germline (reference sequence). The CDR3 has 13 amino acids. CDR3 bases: TGCAGCTCCGGACAGGTGACTGCAGATACGCAGTATTTT. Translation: CSSGQVTADTQYF.

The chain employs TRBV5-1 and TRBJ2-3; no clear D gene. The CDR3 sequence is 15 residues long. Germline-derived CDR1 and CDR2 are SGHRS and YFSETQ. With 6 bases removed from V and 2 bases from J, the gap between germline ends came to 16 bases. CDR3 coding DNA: TGCGCCAGCACCCACGCTGACCAACTCACAGATACGCAGTATTTT. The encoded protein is CASTHADQLTDTQYF.

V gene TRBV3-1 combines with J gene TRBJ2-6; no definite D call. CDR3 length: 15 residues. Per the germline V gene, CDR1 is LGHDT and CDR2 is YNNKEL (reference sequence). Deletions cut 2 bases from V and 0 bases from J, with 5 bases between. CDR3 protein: CASSQLGSGANVLTF. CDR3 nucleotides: TGTGCCAGCAGCCAACTGGGCTCTGGGGCCAACGTCCTGACTTTC.

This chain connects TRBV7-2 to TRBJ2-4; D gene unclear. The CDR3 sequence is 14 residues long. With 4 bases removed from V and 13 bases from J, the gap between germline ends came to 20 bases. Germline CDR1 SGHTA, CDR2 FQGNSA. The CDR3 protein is CASSSSPHSNEQYF. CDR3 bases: TGTGCCAGCAGCTCCTCGCCCCACTCGAATGAGCAGTACTTC.

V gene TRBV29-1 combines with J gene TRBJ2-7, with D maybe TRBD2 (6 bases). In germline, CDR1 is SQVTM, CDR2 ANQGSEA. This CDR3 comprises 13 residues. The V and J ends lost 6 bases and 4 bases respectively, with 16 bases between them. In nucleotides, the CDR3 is TGCAGCGTGACGGGGGAAGGAGGGTACGAGCAGTACTTC. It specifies CSVTGEGGYEQYF.

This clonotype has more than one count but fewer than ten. CDR3 sequence (DNA): TGTGCCAGCAGTACCGGGACTAGCGGGAGCTCCTACAATGAGCAGTTCTTC. Its translation: CASSTGTSGSSYNEQFF. This sequence joins TRBV6-1 and TRBJ2-1, with 14 bases fitting TRBD2. Unmatched junction bases numbered 3, after V lost 5 bases and J lost 0 bases. CDR1 is MNHNS and CDR2 is SASEGT in the germline V gene. This CDR3 is 17 amino acids long.

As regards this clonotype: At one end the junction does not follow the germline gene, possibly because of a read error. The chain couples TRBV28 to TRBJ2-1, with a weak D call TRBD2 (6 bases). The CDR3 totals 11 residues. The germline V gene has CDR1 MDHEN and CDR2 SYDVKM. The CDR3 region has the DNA TGTGCCGGGGACTCCTGCAATGAGCAGTTCTTC. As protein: CAGDSCNEQFF.

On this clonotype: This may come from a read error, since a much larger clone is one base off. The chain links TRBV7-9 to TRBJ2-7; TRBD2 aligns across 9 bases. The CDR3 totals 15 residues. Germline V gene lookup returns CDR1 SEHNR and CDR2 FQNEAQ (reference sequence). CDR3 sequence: CASSGSGRRSYELYF. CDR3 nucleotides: TGTGCCAGCAGCGGTAGCGGGAGAAGATCCTACGAGCTGTACTTC.

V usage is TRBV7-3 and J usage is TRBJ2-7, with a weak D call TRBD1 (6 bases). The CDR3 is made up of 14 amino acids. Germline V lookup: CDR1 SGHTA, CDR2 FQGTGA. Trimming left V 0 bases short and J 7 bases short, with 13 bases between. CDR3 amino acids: CASSLTEGRGEQYF. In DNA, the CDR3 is TGTGCCAGCAGCTTAACTGAGGGTAGGGGGGAGCAGTACTTC.

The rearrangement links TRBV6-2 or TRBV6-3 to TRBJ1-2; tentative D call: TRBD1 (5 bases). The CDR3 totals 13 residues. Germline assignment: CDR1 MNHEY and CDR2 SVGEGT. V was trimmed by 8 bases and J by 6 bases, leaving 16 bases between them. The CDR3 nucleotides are TGTGCCAGCGGGGACGGAGTATACGATGGCTACACCTTC. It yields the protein CASGDGVYDGYTF.

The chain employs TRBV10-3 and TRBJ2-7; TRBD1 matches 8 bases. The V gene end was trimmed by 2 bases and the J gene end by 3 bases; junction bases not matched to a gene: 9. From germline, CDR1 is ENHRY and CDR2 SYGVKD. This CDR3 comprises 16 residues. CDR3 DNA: TGTGCCATCAGTGAGGGACAGGGAACAGGCGGCTACGAGCAGTACTTC. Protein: CAISEGQGTGGYEQYF.